This T cell receptor (beta chain) was recovered during a study of T cell changes during pregnancy in multiple sclerosis. Produced via immunoSEQ multiplex PCR; TCRdb's table is partial and in-frame only. The table lists 45,000 to 65,000 clones, 85% to 95% of them singletons. CDR3 length equals 15 residues. Trimming at V came to 6 bases and at J to 7 bases, leaving 6 bases not matched to a gene. Per germline, CDR1 LNHDA and CDR2 SQIVND (reference sequence). The source is a female donor in good health, enrolled as a control in a pregnancy study. J is TRBJ1-6 and V is TRBV19, with 10 nucleotides matching TRBD1. This specimen consisted of peripheral blood, obtained after pregnancy. The CDR3 loop is CASRADRGWNSPLHF. The CDR3 nucleotides are TGTGCCAGTAGGGCGGACAGGGGGTGGAATTCACCCCTCCACTTT. Supplemented by reference TRBV19 and TRBJ1-6, the full variable domain reads DGGITQSPKYLFRKEGQNVTLSCEQNLNHDAMYWYRQDPGQGLRLIYYSQIVNDFQKGDIAEGYSVSREKKESFPLTVTSAQKNPTAFYLCASRADRGWNSPLHFGNGTRLTVT.